Shown below are 29 T cell receptor beta chains from a single sample sequenced in a study of blood T cell repertoires in COVID-19. Measured with immunoSEQ multiplex PCR; TCRdb has only the in-frame clones, and not every one. The sample records 250,000 to 300,000 clones, about 91% being singletons. The sequenced sample consisted of peripheral blood. Source of these receptors: an older woman with acute or convalescent COVID-19.

The rearrangement links TRBV7-8 to TRBJ2-7; D unresolved. Trimming shortened V by 5 bases and J by 3 bases, and 8 bases separated the two germline ends. The germline CDR1 and CDR2 sequences are SGHVS and FQNEAQ. The CDR3 is 12 residues long. The CDR3 region is CASSPENYEQYF. In DNA form, the CDR3 reads TGTGCCAGCAGCCCGGAGAACTACGAGCAGTACTTC.

This chain uses TRBV19 with TRBJ2-1, with 9 bases aligning to TRBD2. CDR1 LNHDA and CDR2 SQIVND come from the germline V gene (reference sequence). V was clipped by 7 bases and J by 5 bases; unmatched bases: 12. This CDR3 is 16 amino acids long. The CDR3 here is CASNQISGSRNNEQFF. CDR3 DNA sequence: TGTGCCAGTAACCAAATTAGCGGGAGTAGGAACAATGAGCAGTTCTTC.

This clone was observed once. The chain combines TRBV12-3 or TRBV12-4 with TRBJ2-7, with D possibly being TRBD1 (6 bases). This CDR3 contains 12 residues. With 6 bases removed from V and 4 bases from J, the gap between germline ends came to 10 bases. CDR3 residues: CASSTGLYEQYF. The CDR3 DNA sequence: TGTGCCAGCAGCACAGGGTTATACGAGCAGTACTTC.

This chain joins TRBV5-1 and TRBJ2-3; 12 bases align to TRBD2. The CDR3 is made up of 19 amino acids. Germline V gene lookup returns CDR1 SGHRS and CDR2 YFSETQ. V was clipped by 3 bases and J by 0 bases; unmatched bases: 11. CDR3: CASSSVTSGSRTSTDTQYF. CDR3 nucleotides: TGCGCCAGCAGCTCGGTGACTAGCGGGAGCCGGACTAGCACAGATACGCAGTATTTT. Variable domain in full (rest from reference TRBV5-1 and TRBJ2-3): KAGVTQTPRYLIKTRGQQVTLSCSPISGHRSVSWYQQTPGQGLQFLFEYFSETQRNKGNFPGRFSGRQFSNSRSEMNVSTLELGDSALYLCASSSVTSGSRTSTDTQYFGPGTRLTVL.

The V call is TRBV7-9, the J call TRBJ2-1; 14 positions match TRBD2. In germline, CDR1 is SEHNR, CDR2 FQNEAQ (reference sequence). This CDR3 comprises 19 residues. The V gene end was trimmed by 5 bases and the J gene end by 0 bases; junction bases not matched to a gene: 9. The CDR3 bases are TGTGCCAGCAGCCCACGGACTAGCGGGAGGACAAGCTCCTACAATGAGCAGTTCTTC. This translates into CASSPRTSGRTSSYNEQFF.

J is TRBJ1-2 and V is TRBV20-1; a possible D gene is TRBD1 (5 bases). Germline V gene lookup returns CDR1 DFQATT and CDR2 SNEGSKA (reference sequence). V was pared by 3 bases and J by 8 bases, with 22 bases between. The length of the CDR3 is 15 residues. CDR3 residues: CSASNSRQHLKGYTF. CDR3 coding DNA: TGCAGTGCTAGTAACTCCAGACAGCACCTAAAAGGCTACACCTTC.

The chain links TRBV3-1 (or the pseudogene TRBV3-2) to TRBJ2-3; 8 bases are a match to TRBD2. The length of the CDR3 is 15 residues. Germline V gene sequence: CDR1 LGHDT, CDR2 YNNKEL (reference sequence). Unmatched junction bases numbered 6, after V lost 3 bases and J lost 4 bases. CDR3 loop: CASSHYAGGPDTQYF. CDR3 DNA sequence: TGTGCCAGCAGCCATTATGCGGGGGGTCCAGATACGCAGTATTTT.

The chain has TRBV5-4 and TRBJ1-2; TRBD1 matches at 8 bases. The germline V gene has CDR1 SGHNT and CDR2 YYREEE (reference sequence). V was clipped by 7 bases and J by 8 bases; unmatched bases: 13. This CDR3 spans 14 amino acids. The CDR3 here is CASASPDRGKGYTF. The CDR3 DNA reads as TGTGCCAGCGCCTCCCCAGACAGGGGTAAAGGCTACACCTTC.

The chain uses TRBV27 and TRBJ2-3; 7 nucleotides match TRBD1. CDR3 length equals 12 residues. The germline CDR1 and CDR2 sequences are MNHEY and SMNVEV (reference sequence). V gave up 4 bases and J gave up 11 bases; unmatched junction bases: 6. The CDR3: CASSSQGRGQYF. In DNA, the CDR3 is TGTGCCAGCAGTTCACAGGGGCGAGGGCAGTATTTT.

The rearrangement uses TRBV6-6 and TRBJ1-2, with D maybe TRBD1 (6 bases). Trimming left V 5 bases short and J 1 base short, with 14 bases between. The CDR3 runs 15 residues. CDR1 MNHNY and CDR2 SVGAGI come from the germline V gene (reference sequence). CDR3 loop: CASSPSGQINYGYTF. CDR3 nucleotide sequence: TGTGCCAGCAGTCCTTCCGGACAGATTAACTATGGCTACACCTTC.

This clone was found once. In nucleotides, the CDR3 is TGTGCCTGGACGGGGACAGGGGCTAACTATGGCTACACCTTC. Protein product: CAWTGTGANYGYTF. The gene calls are TRBV30 and TRBJ1-2, with 10 bases matching TRBD1. The CDR3 sequence is 14 residues long. Unmatched junction bases numbered 2, after V lost 4 bases and J lost 0 bases. Germline CDR1 is GTSNPN and CDR2 is SVGIG (reference sequence).

This clone was observed a few times. This chain connects TRBV2 to TRBJ2-1, with 8 bases identical to TRBD2. Trimming took 7 bases from V and 15 from J; bases not matched to a gene: 20. The CDR3 extends over 15 amino acids. In germline, CDR1 is SNHLY, CDR2 FYNNEI. In DNA form, the CDR3 reads TGTGCCAGCACTTTGGCGAGCGGGAGTATATTGTTACTGTTCTTC. This sequence encodes CASTLASGSILLLFF.

The V gene is TRBV7-2, the J gene TRBJ2-7, with 7 bases lining up with TRBD2. The CDR3 runs to 15 residues. Looked up from germline, CDR1 is SGHTA and CDR2 is FQGNSA. J lost 2 bases, V lost 4 bases, and 8 bases had no gene match. The CDR3 DNA sequence: TGTGCCAGCAGCTCCCAGAGGGGACTAACCTACGAGCAGTACTTC. Its translation: CASSSQRGLTYEQYF.

Many counts were recorded for this clone. V and J are TRBV7-9 and TRBJ2-1; D is unclear. V shed 5 bases and J shed 1 base, with 12 bases lying between them. Germline V gives CDR1 SEHNR, CDR2 FQNEAQ (reference sequence). The CDR3 loop spans 15 amino acids. CDR3 in amino acids: CASSQRPGSYNEQFF. DNA for the CDR3: TGTGCCAGCAGCCAACGACCCGGGTCCTACAATGAGCAGTTCTTC.

The V call is TRBV29-1, the J call TRBJ2-1; the D gene is possibly TRBD1 (6 bases). V was trimmed by 7 bases and J by 8 bases, leaving 24 bases between them. The CDR3 consists of 15 residues. Germline loops: CDR1 SQVTM, CDR2 ANQGSEA. The CDR3 bases are TGCAGCGGGTCGTACAGGGAAGGAGTGGGCTATGAGCAGTTCTTC. This gives the protein CSGSYREGVGYEQFF.

The chain uses TRBV6-2 or TRBV6-3 and TRBJ2-3, with D possibly matching TRBD2 (5 bases). The CDR3 runs to 15 residues. Germline V CDR1 and CDR2: MNHEY, SVGEGT. V was clipped by 3 bases and J by 6 bases, with 16 bases between them. The CDR3 DNA reads TGTGCCAGCAGTTATTTACTAGGAGTTGGGGATACGCAGTATTTT. Residues: CASSYLLGVGDTQYF.

The chain combines TRBV19 with TRBJ1-3; D may be TRBD1 (5 bases). V was cut by 4 bases and J by 7 bases, with 14 bases left in between. CDR1 is LNHDA, CDR2 SQIVND, per germline (reference sequence). The CDR3 sequence is 14 residues long. In nucleotides, the CDR3 is TGTGCCAGTAGTAAACCGGGACTAACCAACACCATATATTTT. The encoded protein is CASSKPGLTNTIYF. The variable domain in full, with the rest retrieved from reference TRBV19 and TRBJ1-3, is DGGITQSPKYLFRKEGQNVTLSCEQNLNHDAMYWYRQDPGQGLRLIYYSQIVNDFQKGDIAEGYSVSREKKESFPLTVTSAQKNPTAFYLCASSKPGLTNTIYFGEGSWLTVV.

The rearrangement uses TRBV7-9 and TRBJ1-5; tentatively, D is TRBD1 (6 bases). The germline CDR1 and CDR2 sequences are SEHNR and FQNEAQ (reference sequence). V was clipped by 1 base and J by 3 bases, with 10 bases between them. The CDR3 runs to 15 residues. The CDR3 region is CASSLGDKSNQPQHF. As DNA, the CDR3 is TGTGCCAGCAGCTTAGGGGACAAATCCAATCAGCCCCAGCATTTT.

The chain is built from TRBV7-8 and TRBJ2-7, with 12 bases matching TRBD2. J lost 0 bases, V lost 4 bases, and 7 bases had no gene match. CDR1 and CDR2 from the germline V gene are SGHVS and FQNEAQ. The CDR3 has 17 residues. In DNA, the CDR3 is TGTGCCAGCAGCTCCCGGACTAGCGGGGCCGTCTCCTACGAGCAGTACTTC. The encoded protein is CASSSRTSGAVSYEQYF.

The gene calls are TRBV15 and TRBJ1-3; 7 bases are shared with TRBD1. The CDR3 contains 19 residues. Per the germline V gene, CDR1 is LNHNV and CDR2 is YYDKDF (reference sequence). V lost 0 bases to trimming and J lost 0 bases; unmatched junction nucleotides: 11. CDR3 DNA sequence: TGTGCCACCAGCAGAGATCTCTATACCCGGGACAGCTCTGGAAACACCATATATTTT. This sequence encodes CATSRDLYTRDSSGNTIYF.

The chain recombines TRBV7-9 with TRBJ1-2; 8 nucleotides line up with TRBD1. The junction had 3 bases not matched to a gene; V was cut back by 3 bases and J by 3 bases. Germline-derived CDR1 and CDR2 are SEHNR and FQNEAQ (reference sequence). The CDR3 totals 14 residues. The CDR3 coding sequence is TGTGCCAGCAGCTTCTTGGGACAGGACTATGGCTACACCTTC. Amino acids: CASSFLGQDYGYTF. Drawing the rest from reference TRBV7-9 and TRBJ1-2, the complete variable domain is DTGVSQNPRHKITKRGQNVTFRCDPISEHNRLYWYRQTLGQGPEFLTYFQNEAQLEKSRLLSDRFSAERPKGSFSTLEIQRTEQGDSAMYLCASSFLGQDYGYTFGSGTRLTVV.

This rearrangement joins TRBV2 to TRBJ1-1; TRBD1 agrees at 7 bases. With 5 bases clipped from V and 5 bases from J, the junction kept 8 bases outside the gene matches. This CDR3 has 14 amino acids. The germline V gene encodes CDR1 SNHLY and CDR2 FYNNEI. The CDR3 protein is CASSYTGASTEAFF. The CDR3 nucleotides read TGTGCCAGCAGTTACACAGGGGCGTCGACTGAAGCTTTCTTT.

In this sample, this clone turned up once. V usage is TRBV12-3 or TRBV12-4 and J usage is TRBJ1-1; 7 bases agree with TRBD1. This CDR3 is built from 13 residues. J was trimmed by 7 bases and V by 7 bases; bases with no gene match: 9. The CDR3 DNA reads as TGTGCCAGCACCCCAATGCGGGACAGTGAAGCTTTCTTT. Translating it yields CASTPMRDSEAFF.

The J gene is TRBJ2-4, the V gene TRBV27, with 8 bases lining up with TRBD1. V shed 7 bases and J 0 bases; nucleotides not matched to a gene: 8. CDR1 is MNHEY and CDR2 is SMNVEV in the germline V gene (reference sequence). The CDR3 has 16 residues. CDR3 in DNA: TGTGCCAGCAACCCAACAGGGGGTTTAGCCAAAAACATTCAGTACTTC. This gives the protein CASNPTGGLAKNIQYF.

V gene TRBV27 combines with J gene TRBJ2-2; 8 positions match TRBD1. The germline V gene has CDR1 MNHEY and CDR2 SMNVEV (reference sequence). This CDR3 is 16 amino acids long. The V and J ends lost 4 bases and 3 bases, in that order; junction bases with no gene match: 7. The CDR3 sequence: CASSSSDRVDTGELFF. In DNA form, the CDR3 reads TGTGCCAGCAGTTCCTCGGACAGGGTCGACACCGGGGAGCTGTTTTTT.

This clone has a handful of counts. The chain links TRBV12-5 to TRBJ1-2; the D gene is possibly TRBD1 (5 bases). In germline, CDR1 is LGHNT, CDR2 FRNRAP. CDR3 length: 14 residues. Deletions cut 7 bases from V and 4 bases from J, with 16 bases between. CDR3 in amino acids: CASAPSGGAYGYTF. The CDR3 DNA reads TGTGCTAGTGCCCCATCAGGAGGGGCCTATGGCTACACCTTC.

The chain carries TRBV11-3 and TRBJ2-7, with D possibly matching TRBD1 (5 bases). Looked up from germline, CDR1 is SGHNT and CDR2 is YENEEA. The CDR3 extends over 13 amino acids. V lost 3 bases and J lost 7, with 13 bases in between. For the CDR3, the DNA is TGTGCCAGCAGCTTCCAGGGAATAGGTGAGCAGTACTTC. It translates to CASSFQGIGEQYF. The complete variable domain, with remaining parts taken from reference TRBV11-3 and TRBJ2-7, reads EAGVVQSPRYKIIEKKQPVAFWCNPISGHNTLYWYLQNLGQGPELLIRYENEEAVDDSQLPKDRFSAERLKGVDSTLKIQPAELGDSAVYLCASSFQGIGEQYFGPGTRLTVT.

The chain recombines TRBV29-1 with TRBJ1-4; D uncertain. Trimming cost V 4 bases and J 0 bases, with 18 bases left between them. This CDR3 is built from 17 residues. CDR1 is SQVTM and CDR2 is ANQGSEA in the germline V gene. CDR3: CSVVFPSGDATNEKLFF. The CDR3 bases are TGCAGCGTTGTTTTCCCCTCTGGAGATGCAACTAATGAAAAACTGTTTTTT.

The CDR3 here is CSASAGRRDTEAFF. As DNA, the CDR3 is TGCAGTGCTAGTGCCGGACGGAGGGACACTGAAGCTTTCTTT. The rearrangement links TRBV20-1 to TRBJ1-1; no firm D call. Germline CDR1 is DFQATT and CDR2 is SNEGSKA (reference sequence). The CDR3 totals 14 residues. The V gene lost 3 bases and the J gene lost 3 bases, with 14 bases spanning the gap.